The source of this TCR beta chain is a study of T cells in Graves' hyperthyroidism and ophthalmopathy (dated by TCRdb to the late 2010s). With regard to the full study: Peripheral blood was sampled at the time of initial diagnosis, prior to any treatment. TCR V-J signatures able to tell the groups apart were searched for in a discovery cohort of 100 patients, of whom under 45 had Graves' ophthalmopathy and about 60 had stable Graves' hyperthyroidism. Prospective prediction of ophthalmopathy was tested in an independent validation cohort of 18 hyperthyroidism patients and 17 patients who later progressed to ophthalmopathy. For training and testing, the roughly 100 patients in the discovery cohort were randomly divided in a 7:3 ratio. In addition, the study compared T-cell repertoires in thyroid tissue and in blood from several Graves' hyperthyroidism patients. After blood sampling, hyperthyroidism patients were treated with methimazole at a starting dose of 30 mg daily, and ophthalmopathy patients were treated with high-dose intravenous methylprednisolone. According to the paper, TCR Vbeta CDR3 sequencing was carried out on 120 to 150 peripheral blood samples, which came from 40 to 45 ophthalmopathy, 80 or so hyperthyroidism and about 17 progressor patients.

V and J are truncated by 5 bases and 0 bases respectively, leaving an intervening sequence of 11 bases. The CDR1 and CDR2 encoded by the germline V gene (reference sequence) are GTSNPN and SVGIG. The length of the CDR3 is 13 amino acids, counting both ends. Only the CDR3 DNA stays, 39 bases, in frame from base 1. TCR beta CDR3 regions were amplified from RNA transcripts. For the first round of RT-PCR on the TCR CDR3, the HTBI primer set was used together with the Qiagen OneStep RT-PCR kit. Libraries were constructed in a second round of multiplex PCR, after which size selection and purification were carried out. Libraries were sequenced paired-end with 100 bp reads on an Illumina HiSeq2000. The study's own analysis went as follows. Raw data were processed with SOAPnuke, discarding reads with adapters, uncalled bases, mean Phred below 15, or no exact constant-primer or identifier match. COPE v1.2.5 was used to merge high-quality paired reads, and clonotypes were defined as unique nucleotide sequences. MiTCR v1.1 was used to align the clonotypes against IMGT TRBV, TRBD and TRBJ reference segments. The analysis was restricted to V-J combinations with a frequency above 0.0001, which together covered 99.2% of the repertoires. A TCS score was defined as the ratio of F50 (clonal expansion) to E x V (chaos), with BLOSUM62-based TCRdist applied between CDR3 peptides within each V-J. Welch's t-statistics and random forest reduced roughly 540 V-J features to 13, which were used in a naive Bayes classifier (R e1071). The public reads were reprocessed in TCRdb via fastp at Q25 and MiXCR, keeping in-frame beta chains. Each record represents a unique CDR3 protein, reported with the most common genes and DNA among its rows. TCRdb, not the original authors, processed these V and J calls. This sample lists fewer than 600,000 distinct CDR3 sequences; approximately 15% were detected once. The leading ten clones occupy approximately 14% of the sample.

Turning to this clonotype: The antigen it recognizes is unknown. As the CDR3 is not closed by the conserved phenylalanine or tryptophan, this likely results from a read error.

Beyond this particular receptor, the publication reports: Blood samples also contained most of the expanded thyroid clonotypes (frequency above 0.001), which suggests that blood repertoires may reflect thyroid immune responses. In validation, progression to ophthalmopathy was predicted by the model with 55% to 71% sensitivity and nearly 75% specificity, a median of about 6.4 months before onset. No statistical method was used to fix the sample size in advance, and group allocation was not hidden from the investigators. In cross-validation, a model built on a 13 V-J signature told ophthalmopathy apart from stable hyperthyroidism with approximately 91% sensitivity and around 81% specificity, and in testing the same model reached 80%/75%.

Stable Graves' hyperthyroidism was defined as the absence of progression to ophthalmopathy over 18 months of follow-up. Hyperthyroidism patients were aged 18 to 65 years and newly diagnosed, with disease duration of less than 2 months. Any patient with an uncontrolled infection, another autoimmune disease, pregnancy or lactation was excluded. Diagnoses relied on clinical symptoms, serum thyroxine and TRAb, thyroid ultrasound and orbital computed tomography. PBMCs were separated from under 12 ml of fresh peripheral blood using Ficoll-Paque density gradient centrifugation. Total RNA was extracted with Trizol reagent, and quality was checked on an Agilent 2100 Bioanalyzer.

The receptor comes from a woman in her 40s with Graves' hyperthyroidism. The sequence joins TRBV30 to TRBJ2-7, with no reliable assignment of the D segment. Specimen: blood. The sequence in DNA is TGTGCCTGGGGAATAGGATTCTCCTACGAGCAGTACTTA. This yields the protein CAWGIGFSYEQYL.